This T cell receptor beta chain was identified during a study of PD-L1 blockade in urothelial cancer. CDR1 is SQVTM, CDR2 ANQGSEA, per germline. CDR3 size: 12 residues. Trimming at V came to 6 bases and at J to 4 bases, leaving 3 bases not matched to a gene. Measured with immunoSEQ multiplex PCR; TCRdb has only the in-frame clones, and not every one. Of approximately 100,000 clones in the sample, around 93% are singletons; the top ten hold approximately 0.88%. The material was PBMCs, obtained around atezolizumab (anti-PD-L1) treatment. This chain uses TRBV29-1 with TRBJ1-5, with 7 bases aligning to TRBD1. This receptor was taken from a woman of 80 years or more with urothelial cancer. CDR3 sequence: CSVGTENQPQHF. The DNA of the CDR3 is TGCAGCGTGGGGACAGAGAATCAGCCCCAGCATTTT.